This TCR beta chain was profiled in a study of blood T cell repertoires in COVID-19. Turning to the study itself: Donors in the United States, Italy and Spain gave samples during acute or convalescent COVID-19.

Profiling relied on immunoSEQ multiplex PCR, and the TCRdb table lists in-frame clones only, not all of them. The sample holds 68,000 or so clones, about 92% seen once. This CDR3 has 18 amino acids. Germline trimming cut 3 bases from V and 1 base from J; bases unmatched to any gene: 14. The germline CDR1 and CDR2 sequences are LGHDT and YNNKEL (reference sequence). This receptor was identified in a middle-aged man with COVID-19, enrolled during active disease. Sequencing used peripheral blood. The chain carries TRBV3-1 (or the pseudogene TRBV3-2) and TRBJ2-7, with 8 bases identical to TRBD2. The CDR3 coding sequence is TGTGCCAGCAGCCAGACCTTTCTGAGCGGGAGTCCGTCCTACGAGCAGTACTTC. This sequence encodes CASSQTFLSGSPSYEQYF.